The rows below give T cell receptor beta chains drawn from one sample of a study of blood T cell repertoires in COVID-19. The protocol was immunoSEQ multiplex PCR, while the TCRdb copy is restricted to in-frame clones and leaves out a portion. The sample includes about 110,000 clones, approximately 85% of them seen just once. The source material was peripheral blood. The receptors come from an older woman with COVID-19, enrolled during active disease. CDR3s include the opening cysteine and the closing phenylalanine or tryptophan.

V,J,length,CDR3
TRBV15,TRBJ1-1,17,CATSSSQTGLMNTEAFF
TRBV10-3,TRBJ2-7,17,CAISEAQTGTGLNEQYF
TRBV2,TRBJ2-7,16,CASSDIPGTGAYEQYF
TRBV19,TRBJ2-1,16,CASSTDLLSGGTTQFF
TRBV11-2,TRBJ2-3,16,CASSPTWGQDTDTQYF
TRBV19,TRBJ1-1,17,CASSRPGQGIRNTEAFF
TRBV18,TRBJ1-5,15,CASSPQGVRFQPQHF
TRBV11-2,TRBJ2-1,15,CASSGVTGTYNEQFF
TRBV7-9,TRBJ1-1,17,CASSLSGTGMGFTEAFF
TRBV5-1,TRBJ2-2,19,CASSLKAAGRGGNTGELFF
TRBV5-4,TRBJ2-1,14,CASSATGQGDEQFF
TRBV5-8,TRBJ2-3,18,CASSSLTGEEGDTDTQYF
TRBV11-2,TRBJ2-5,13,CASSLVPGDRRYF
TRBV19,TRBJ1-2,13,CASSLGQGDGYTF
TRBV28,TRBJ2-6,18,CASGSPGQGFSGANVLTF
TRBV7-9,TRBJ1-2,15,CASSPGTGINYGYTF
TRBV7-8,TRBJ2-3,15,CASSLKRGATDTQYF
TRBV24-1,TRBJ1-1,13,CATSERRWGLVFF
TRBV19,TRBJ1-5,14,CASSINRGGGPQHF
TRBV3-1/TRBV3-2,TRBJ2-3,14,CASERREVSDTQYF
TRBV4-1,TRBJ1-1,15,CASSQGQVARTEAFF
TRBV4-2,TRBJ1-1,15,CASSQDAVMNTEAFF
TRBV27,TRBJ2-1,16,CASETSGTGRLDEQFF
TRBV27,TRBJ2-7,14,CASSWDSVSYEQYF
TRBV29-1,TRBJ1-1,12,CSVRVSSTEAFF
TRBV3-1/TRBV3-2,TRBJ1-2,17,CASSQDKRTALNYGYTF
TRBV27,TRBJ2-1,13,CASSLLTGNEQFF
TRBV21-1,TRBJ2-7,17,CASSKSLEPEVNYEQYF
TRBV19,TRBJ2-1,14,CASSIEESYNEQFF
TRBV27,TRBJ2-2,16,CASSSHRVQGTGELFF
TRBV7-9,TRBJ2-3,16,CASSLVSVPSLDTQYF
TRBV9,TRBJ2-7,14,CASSSSGERYEQYF
TRBV18,TRBJ1-3,15,CASSPARETGNTIYF
TRBV5-6,TRBJ2-3,14,CASSLGPEQDTQYF
TRBV4-3,TRBJ1-2,16,CASSQDQPGSNYGYTF
TRBV5-1,TRBJ1-1,16,CASSLGQTGGSTEAFF
TRBV19,TRBJ1-2,13,CASSIGQFYGYTF
TRBV5-1,TRBJ2-3,16,CASTVARDRAADTQYF
TRBV11-2,TRBJ1-5,16,CASSLGTGMSNQPQHF
TRBV19,TRBJ1-4,14,CASSIRQGYEKLFF
TRBV6-6,TRBJ2-7,15,CASSEGQDLTYEQYF
TRBV5-1,TRBJ1-4,16,CASSLADGATNEKLFF
TRBV5-1,TRBJ2-7,13,CASSLRQQYEQYF
TRBV2,TRBJ2-6,15,CASTREGSGANVLTF
TRBV30,TRBJ2-7,16,CAWSGLAGGRSYEQYF
TRBV4-1,TRBJ1-1,15,CASSQAQGQNTEAFF
TRBV5-1,TRBJ1-3,15,CASSSQGASGNTIYF
TRBV12-3/TRBV12-4,TRBJ1-2,12,CASSFGGDGYTF
TRBV5-3,TRBJ1-5,17,CARSLEITGTGQQPQHF
TRBV12-3/TRBV12-4,TRBJ1-1,13,CASSLPGGTEAFF